This T cell receptor (beta chain) stems from a study of T cell changes during pregnancy in multiple sclerosis. Method: immunoSEQ multiplex PCR; TCRdb's copy keeps in-frame clones and lacks some. The top ten clones hold around 11% of a sample with roughly 11,000 clones, about 80% of them seen once. This CDR3 comprises 13 residues. The V end was cut by 8 bases, the J end by 6 bases, with 14 bases between. The V gene's germline CDR1 is LNHDA and CDR2 SQIVND (reference sequence). The sequence derives from a female donor in good health, enrolled as a control in a pregnancy study. The specimen comprised CD8+ T cells from peripheral blood mononuclear cells, sampled after pregnancy. V and J are TRBV19 and TRBJ2-1; D may be TRBD2 (5 bases). The CDR3 sequence is CASSASAGNEQFF. In DNA form, the CDR3 reads TGTGCCAGTTCGGCCTCGGCGGGCAATGAGCAGTTCTTC.